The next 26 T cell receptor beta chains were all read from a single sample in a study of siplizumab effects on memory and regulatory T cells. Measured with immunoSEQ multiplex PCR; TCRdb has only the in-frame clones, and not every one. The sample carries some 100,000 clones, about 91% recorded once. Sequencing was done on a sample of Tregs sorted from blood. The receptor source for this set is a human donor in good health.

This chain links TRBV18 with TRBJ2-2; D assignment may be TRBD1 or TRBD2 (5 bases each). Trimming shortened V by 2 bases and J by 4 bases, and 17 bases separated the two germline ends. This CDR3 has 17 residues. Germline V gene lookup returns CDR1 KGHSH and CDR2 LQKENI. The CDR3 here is CASSPFSSGPVTGELFF. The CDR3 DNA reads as TGTGCCAGCTCACCATTTTCCTCGGGACCAGTCACCGGGGAGCTGTTTTTT.

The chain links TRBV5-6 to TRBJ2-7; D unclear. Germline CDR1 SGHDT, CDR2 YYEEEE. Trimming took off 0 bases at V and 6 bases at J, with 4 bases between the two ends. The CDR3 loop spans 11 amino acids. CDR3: CASSLVFEQYF. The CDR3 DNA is TGTGCCAGCAGCTTGGTTTTCGAGCAGTACTTC.

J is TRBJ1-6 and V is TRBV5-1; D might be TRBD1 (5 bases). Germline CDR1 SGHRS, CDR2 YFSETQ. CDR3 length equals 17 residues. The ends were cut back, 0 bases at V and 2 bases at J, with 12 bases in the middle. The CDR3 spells CASSLGDRVPYNSPLHF. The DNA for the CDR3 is TGCGCCAGCAGCTTGGGTGACAGAGTCCCCTATAATTCACCCCTCCACTTT.

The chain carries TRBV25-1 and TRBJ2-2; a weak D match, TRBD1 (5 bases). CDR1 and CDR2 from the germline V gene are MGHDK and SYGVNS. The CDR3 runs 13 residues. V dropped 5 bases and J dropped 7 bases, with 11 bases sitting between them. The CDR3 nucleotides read TGTGCCAGCAGTAATTGGGGCGGCGGGGAGCTGTTTTTT. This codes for CASSNWGGGELFF. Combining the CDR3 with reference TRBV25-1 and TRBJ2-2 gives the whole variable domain EADIYQTPRYLVIGTGKKITLECSQTMGHDKMYWYQQDPGMELHLIHYSYGVNSTEKGDLSSESTVSRIRTEHFPLTLESARPSHTSQYLCASSNWGGGELFFGEGSRLTVL.

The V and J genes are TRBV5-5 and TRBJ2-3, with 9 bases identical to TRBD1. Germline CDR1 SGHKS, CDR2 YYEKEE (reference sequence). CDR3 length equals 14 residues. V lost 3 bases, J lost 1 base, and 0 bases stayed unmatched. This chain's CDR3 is CASSWDRGTDTQYF. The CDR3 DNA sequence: TGTGCCAGCAGCTGGGACAGGGGCACAGATACGCAGTATTTT.

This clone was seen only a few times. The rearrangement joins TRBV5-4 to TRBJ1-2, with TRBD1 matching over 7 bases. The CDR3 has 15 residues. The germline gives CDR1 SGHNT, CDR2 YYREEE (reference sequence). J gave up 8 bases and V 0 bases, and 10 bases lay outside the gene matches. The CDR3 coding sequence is TGTGCCAGCAGCTTGGAGGCAGGGGGTGGATGGGGCTACACCTTC. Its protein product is CASSLEAGGGWGYTF.

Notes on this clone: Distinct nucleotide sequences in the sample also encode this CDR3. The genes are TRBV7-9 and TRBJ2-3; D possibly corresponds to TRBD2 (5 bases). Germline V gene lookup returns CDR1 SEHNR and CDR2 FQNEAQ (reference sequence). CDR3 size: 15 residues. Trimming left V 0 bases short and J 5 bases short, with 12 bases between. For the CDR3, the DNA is TGTGCCAGCAGCTTAGCTCCGGGGTTGAGAGATACGCAGTATTTT. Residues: CASSLAPGLRDTQYF.

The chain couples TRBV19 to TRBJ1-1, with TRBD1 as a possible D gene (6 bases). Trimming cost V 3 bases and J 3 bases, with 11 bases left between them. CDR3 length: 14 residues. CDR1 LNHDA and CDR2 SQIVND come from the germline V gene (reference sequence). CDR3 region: CASSIRGSYTEAFF. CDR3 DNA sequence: TGTGCCAGTAGTATTAGGGGGTCATACACTGAAGCTTTCTTT.

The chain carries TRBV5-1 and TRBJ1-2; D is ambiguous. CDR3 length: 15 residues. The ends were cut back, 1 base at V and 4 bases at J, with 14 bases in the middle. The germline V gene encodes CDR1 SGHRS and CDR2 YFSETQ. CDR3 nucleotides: TGCGCCAGCAGCTTGCCCCAGGACGGAGTCTATGGCTACACCTTC. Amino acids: CASSLPQDGVYGYTF. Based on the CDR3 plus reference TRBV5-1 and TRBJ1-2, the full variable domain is KAGVTQTPRYLIKTRGQQVTLSCSPISGHRSVSWYQQTPGQGLQFLFEYFSETQRNKGNFPGRFSGRQFSNSRSEMNVSTLELGDSALYLCASSLPQDGVYGYTFGSGTRLTVV.

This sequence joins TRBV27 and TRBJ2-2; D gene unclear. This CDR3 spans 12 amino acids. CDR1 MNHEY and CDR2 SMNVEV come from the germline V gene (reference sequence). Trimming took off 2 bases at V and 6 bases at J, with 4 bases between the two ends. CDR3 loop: CASSLGPGELFF. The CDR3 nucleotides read TGTGCCAGCAGTTTAGGTCCCGGGGAGCTGTTTTTT.

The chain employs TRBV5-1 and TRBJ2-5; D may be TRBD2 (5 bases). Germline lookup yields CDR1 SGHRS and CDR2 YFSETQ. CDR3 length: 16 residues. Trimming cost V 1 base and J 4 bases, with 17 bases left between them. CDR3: CASSLTGYILRETQYF. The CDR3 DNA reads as TGCGCCAGCAGCTTGACGGGGTATATCTTACGAGAGACCCAGTACTTC.

The CDR3 spells CSVSIGTGRVGELFF. For the CDR3, the DNA is TGCAGCGTTTCTATCGGGACAGGGAGGGTCGGGGAGCTGTTTTTT. The chain recombines TRBV29-1 with TRBJ2-2, with TRBD1 matching 9 bases. V shed 5 bases and J 7 bases; nucleotides not matched to a gene: 11. There are 15 residues in the CDR3. CDR1 is SQVTM, CDR2 ANQGSEA, per germline.

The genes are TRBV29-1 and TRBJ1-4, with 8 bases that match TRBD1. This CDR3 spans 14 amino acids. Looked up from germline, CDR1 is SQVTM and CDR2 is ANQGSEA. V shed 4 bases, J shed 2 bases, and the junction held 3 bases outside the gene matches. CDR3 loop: CSVADRVTNEKLFF. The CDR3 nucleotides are TGCAGCGTTGCGGACAGGGTTACTAATGAAAAACTGTTTTTT.

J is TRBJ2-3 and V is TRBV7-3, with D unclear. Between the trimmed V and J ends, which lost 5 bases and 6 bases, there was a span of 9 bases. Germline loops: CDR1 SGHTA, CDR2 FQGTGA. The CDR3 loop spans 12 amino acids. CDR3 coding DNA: TGTGCCAGCAGCCTCAATGGGGATACGCAGTATTTT. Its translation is CASSLNGDTQYF.

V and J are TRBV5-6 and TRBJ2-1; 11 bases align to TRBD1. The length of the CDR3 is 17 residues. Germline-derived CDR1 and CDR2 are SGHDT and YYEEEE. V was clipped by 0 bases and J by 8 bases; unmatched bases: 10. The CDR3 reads CASSLDGTGGLRYEQFF. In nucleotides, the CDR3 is TGTGCCAGCAGCTTGGATGGGACAGGGGGTTTGCGATATGAGCAGTTCTTC.

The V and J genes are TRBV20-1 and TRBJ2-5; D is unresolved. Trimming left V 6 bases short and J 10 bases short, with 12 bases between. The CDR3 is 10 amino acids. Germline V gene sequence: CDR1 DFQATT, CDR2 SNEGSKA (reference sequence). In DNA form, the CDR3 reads TGCAGTGCAGAGACAAGTCGCCAGTACTTC. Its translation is CSAETSRQYF.

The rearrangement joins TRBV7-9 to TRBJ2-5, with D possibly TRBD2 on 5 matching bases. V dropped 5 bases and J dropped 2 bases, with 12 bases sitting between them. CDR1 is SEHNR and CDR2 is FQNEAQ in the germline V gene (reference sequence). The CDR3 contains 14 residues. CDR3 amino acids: CASSPTRGQETQYF. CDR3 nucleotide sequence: TGTGCCAGCAGCCCTACCCGGGGACAAGAGACCCAGTACTTC. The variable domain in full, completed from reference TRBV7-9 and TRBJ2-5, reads DTGVSQNPRHKITKRGQNVTFRCDPISEHNRLYWYRQTLGQGPEFLTYFQNEAQLEKSRLLSDRFSAERPKGSFSTLEIQRTEQGDSAMYLCASSPTRGQETQYFGPGTRLLVL.

CDR3 nucleotides: TGTGCCAGCAATCAGGGCCTCCACACAGATACGCAGTATTTT. It yields the protein CASNQGLHTDTQYF. V is TRBV6-5 and J is TRBJ2-3; D is possibly TRBD1 (5 bases). Trimming took off 7 bases at V and 2 bases at J, with 13 bases between the two ends. The CDR3 sequence is 14 residues long. Germline V CDR1 and CDR2: MNHEY, SVGAGI.

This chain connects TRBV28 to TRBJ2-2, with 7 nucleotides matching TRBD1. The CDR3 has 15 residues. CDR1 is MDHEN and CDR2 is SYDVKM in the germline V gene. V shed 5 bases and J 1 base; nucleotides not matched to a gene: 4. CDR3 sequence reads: CASSKRQGNTGELFF. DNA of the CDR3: TGTGCCAGCAGTAAAAGACAGGGGAACACCGGGGAGCTGTTTTTT.

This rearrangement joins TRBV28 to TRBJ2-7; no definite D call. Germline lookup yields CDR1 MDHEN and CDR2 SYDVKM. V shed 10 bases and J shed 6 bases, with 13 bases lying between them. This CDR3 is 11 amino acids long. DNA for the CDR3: TGTGCCACAAACCTCCATGGCGAGCAGTACTTC. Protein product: CATNLHGEQYF.

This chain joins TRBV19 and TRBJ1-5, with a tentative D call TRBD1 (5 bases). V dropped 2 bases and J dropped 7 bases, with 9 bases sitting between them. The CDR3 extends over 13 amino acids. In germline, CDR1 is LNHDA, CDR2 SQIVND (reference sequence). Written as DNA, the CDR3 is TGTGCCAGTAGTATAACAGGAAACCAGCCCCAGCATTTT. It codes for CASSITGNQPQHF. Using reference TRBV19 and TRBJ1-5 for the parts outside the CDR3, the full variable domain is DGGITQSPKYLFRKEGQNVTLSCEQNLNHDAMYWYRQDPGQGLRLIYYSQIVNDFQKGDIAEGYSVSREKKESFPLTVTSAQKNPTAFYLCASSITGNQPQHFGDGTRLSIL.

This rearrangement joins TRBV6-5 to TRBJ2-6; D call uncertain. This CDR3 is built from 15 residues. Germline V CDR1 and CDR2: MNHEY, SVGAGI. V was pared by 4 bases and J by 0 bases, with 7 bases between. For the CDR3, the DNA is TGTGCCAGCAGTTCCAGGTACTCTGGGGCCAACGTCCTGACTTTC. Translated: CASSSRYSGANVLTF.

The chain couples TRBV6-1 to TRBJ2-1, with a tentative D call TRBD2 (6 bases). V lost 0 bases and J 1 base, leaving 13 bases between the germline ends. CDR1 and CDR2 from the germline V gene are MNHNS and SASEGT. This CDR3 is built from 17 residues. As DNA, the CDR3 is TGTGCCAGCAGTGAAGCGGGTGCGGGGCCGTCCTACAATGAGCAGTTCTTC. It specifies CASSEAGAGPSYNEQFF.

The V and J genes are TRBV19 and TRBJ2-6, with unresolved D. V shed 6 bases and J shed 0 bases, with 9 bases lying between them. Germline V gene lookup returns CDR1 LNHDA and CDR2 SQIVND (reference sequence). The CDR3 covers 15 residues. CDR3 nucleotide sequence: TGTGCCAGTAGGGTAAGGACCTCTGGGGCCAACGTCCTGACTTTC. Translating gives CASRVRTSGANVLTF.

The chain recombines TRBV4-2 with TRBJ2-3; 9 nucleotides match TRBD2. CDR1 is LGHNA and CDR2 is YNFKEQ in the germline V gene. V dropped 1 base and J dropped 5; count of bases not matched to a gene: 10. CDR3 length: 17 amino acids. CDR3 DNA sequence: TGTGCCAGCAGCCAAGGTCGAGCGGGGGGCGAAGAAGATACGCAGTATTTT. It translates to CASSQGRAGGEEDTQYF.

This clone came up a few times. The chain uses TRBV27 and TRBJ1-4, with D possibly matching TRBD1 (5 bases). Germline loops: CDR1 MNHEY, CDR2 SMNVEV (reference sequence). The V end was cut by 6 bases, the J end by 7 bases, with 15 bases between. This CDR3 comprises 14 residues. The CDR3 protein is CASSYGGRGEKLFF. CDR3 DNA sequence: TGTGCCAGCAGCTACGGGGGGAGGGGTGAAAAACTGTTTTTT.